These 27 T cell receptor beta chains were all obtained from the same sample, sequenced in a study of read filtering for tumor transcriptome and immune sequencing. Molecular barcoded adaptors covering alpha/delta and beta/gamma chains were used on 400 ng RNA. TCRdb reprocessed the reads via MiXCR and lists one record per CDR3 protein. The sample yields 35,000 to 45,000 distinct CDR3 sequences, roughly an eighth seen once. The sequenced sample consisted of a population of CD138-negative cells sorted from bone marrow. The receptors were gathered from a donor aged 40 or older with multiple myeloma.

This clonotype was seen a handful of times. A read error likely explains this, since a far larger clone differs by one base. The V call is TRBV11-2, the J call TRBJ2-7; tentative D call: TRBD1 (5 bases). CDR3 size: 16 residues. V lost 4 bases, J lost 7 bases, and 23 bases lay in between. Per germline, CDR1 SGHAT and CDR2 FQNNGV. This chain's CDR3 is CASSSQAWGSYNEQYF. The CDR3 region has the DNA TGTGCCAGCAGCTCACAGGCCTGGGGTTCCTACAATGAGCAGTACTTC. The complete variable domain, with remaining parts taken from reference TRBV11-2 and TRBJ2-7, reads EAGVAQSPRYKIIEKRQSVAFWCNPISGHATLYWYQQILGQGPKLLIQFQNNGVVDDSQLPKDRFSAERLKGVDSTLKIQPAKLEDSAVYLCASSSQAWGSYNEQYFGPGTRLTVT.

There are many counts of this clonotype. V and J are TRBV6-6 and TRBJ2-7; possible D gene TRBD1, 6 bases. From germline, CDR1 is MNHNY and CDR2 SVGAGI (reference sequence). This CDR3 region has 15 residues. The V and J ends lost 5 bases and 3 bases respectively, with 17 bases between them. CDR3 DNA sequence: TGTGCCAGCAGTACAACCTCCGGGACAAGCTACGAGCAGTACTTC. It yields the protein CASSTTSGTSYEQYF.

This clonotype was recorded many times. The chain uses TRBV7-6 and TRBJ2-3, with TRBD2 matching 8 bases. The junction had 7 bases not matched to a gene; V was cut back by 5 bases and J by 6 bases. Germline V CDR1 and CDR2: SGHVS, FNYEAQ. The CDR3 consists of 14 residues. CDR3 region: CASSLGTRFDTQYF. The CDR3 nucleotides read TGTGCCAGCAGCCTTGGGACTAGATTCGATACGCAGTATTTT.

This clonotype was counted ten times or more. The chain combines TRBV19 with TRBJ2-1; TRBD2 is a possible D gene (6 bases). The V gene's germline CDR1 is LNHDA and CDR2 SQIVND (reference sequence). V shed 3 bases and J shed 5 bases, with 17 bases lying between them. The CDR3 spans 16 residues. CDR3 sequence: CASSIRGGPIDNEQFF. Written as DNA, the CDR3 is TGTGCCAGTAGTATTCGTGGAGGGCCGATTGACAATGAGCAGTTCTTC.

This clonotype was recorded many times. This rearrangement joins TRBV20-1 to TRBJ2-7; D possibly uses TRBD1 or TRBD2 (5 bases each). From germline, CDR1 is DFQATT and CDR2 SNEGSKA (reference sequence). This CDR3 contains 12 residues. Trimming took 5 bases from V and 1 from J, leaving 9 bases between them. CDR3 loop: CSAWDGSYEQYF. The CDR3 DNA reads TGCAGTGCTTGGGACGGTTCCTACGAGCAGTACTTC.

This clonotype occurred many times. V gene TRBV20-1 combines with J gene TRBJ2-7; the D gene could be TRBD1 or TRBD2 (5 bases each). The germline V gene encodes CDR1 DFQATT and CDR2 SNEGSKA (reference sequence). The CDR3 covers 14 residues. V lost 1 base, J lost 5 bases, and 15 bases lay in between. CDR3 sequence reads: CSARGRWDAHEQYF. CDR3 nucleotide sequence: TGCAGTGCTAGAGGCAGATGGGACGCCCACGAGCAGTACTTC.

This clonotype showed up many times. The rearrangement uses TRBV29-1 and TRBJ2-1; TRBD2 is a possible D gene (6 bases). With 6 bases removed from V and 4 bases from J, the gap between germline ends came to 10 bases. The CDR3 loop spans 12 amino acids. Germline CDR1 is SQVTM and CDR2 is ANQGSEA. CDR3 amino acids: CSVNSGYNEQFF. The CDR3, as DNA: TGCAGCGTAAATAGCGGATACAATGAGCAGTTCTTC.

This clonotype was counted many times. In nucleotides, the CDR3 is TGTGCCAGCAGCCAAGAAGGGGGGCCTTCCCCCTACAATGAGCAGTTCTTC. It is translated as CASSQEGGPSPYNEQFF. The rearrangement links TRBV4-2 to TRBJ2-1; tentatively, D is TRBD1 or TRBD2 (6 bases each). Germline CDR1 LGHNA, CDR2 YNFKEQ. The CDR3 contains 17 residues. The V end was cut by 0 bases, the J end by 2 bases, with 14 bases between.

This clonotype was observed at least ten times. V gene TRBV9 combines with J gene TRBJ2-2; no firm D call. The CDR3 length is 17 residues. V was cut by 0 bases and J by 6 bases, with 18 bases left in between. Germline loops: CDR1 SGDLS, CDR2 YYNGEE. This CDR3 is CASSVESGSLYAGELFF. CDR3 DNA: TGTGCCAGCAGCGTAGAATCCGGAAGCCTGTATGCCGGGGAGCTGTTTTTT.

In this sample, this clonotype turned up a few times. The J gene is TRBJ2-1, the V gene TRBV27; 14 positions match TRBD2. With 5 bases clipped from V and 9 bases from J, the junction kept 9 bases outside the gene matches. The CDR3 extends over 16 amino acids. CDR1 and CDR2 (germline): MNHEY, SMNVEV (reference sequence). In nucleotides, the CDR3 is TGTGCCAGCAGTCCGCAGGGACTAGCGGGAGTTGCTGAGCAGTTCTTC. It codes for CASSPQGLAGVAEQFF.

This clonotype was recorded many times. The chain couples TRBV20-1 to TRBJ1-1, with D tentatively TRBD1 (6 bases). The V end lost 3 bases, the J end lost 1 base, and 9 bases lay between the germline ends. Germline values: CDR1 DFQATT, CDR2 SNEGSKA (reference sequence). This CDR3 comprises 13 residues. CDR3 coding DNA: TGCAGTGCTAGCACACAGGGGAACACTGAAGCTTTCTTT. Residues: CSASTQGNTEAFF.

This clonotype was recorded at least ten times. V and J are TRBV2 and TRBJ1-1; D not resolved. CDR1 SNHLY and CDR2 FYNNEI come from the germline V gene. This CDR3 has 11 amino acids. Trimming removed 6 bases from V and 1 base from J, with 3 bases in between. The CDR3 DNA reads as TGTGCCAGCAGGAAGAACACTGAAGCTTTCTTT. Amino acid sequence: CASRKNTEAFF.

As for this clonotype: This sequence may be a read error, since a much larger clone differs from it by one base. V is TRBV6-2 or TRBV6-3 and J is TRBJ2-7; no definite D call. The germline CDR1 and CDR2 sequences are MNHEY and SVGEGT. The CDR3 covers 11 residues. The CDR3 DNA follows: TGTGCCAGCAGCCACGGAAACGAGCAGCACTTC. It translates to CASSHGNEQHF.

The table lists this clonotype with many counts. The chain has TRBV12-5 and TRBJ1-5; D is unclear. Germline V gene lookup returns CDR1 LGHNT and CDR2 FRNRAP. Trimming shortened V by 7 bases and J by 10 bases, and 14 bases separated the two germline ends. The CDR3 loop spans 12 amino acids. DNA for the CDR3: TGTGCTAGTGCCCCACATCCTTCTCCCCAGCATTTT. Its translation is CASAPHPSPQHF. The variable domain in full, with the rest retrieved from reference TRBV12-5 and TRBJ1-5, is DARVTQTPRHKVTEMGQEVTMRCQPILGHNTVFWYRQTMMQGLELLAYFRNRAPLDDSGMPKDRFSAEMPDATLATLKIQPSEPRDSAVYFCASAPHPSPQHFGDGTRLSIL.

This clonotype was observed a handful of times. A far larger clone is off by one base, so a read error is likely. The chain employs TRBV7-2 and TRBJ1-6; D remains ambiguous. This CDR3 is 13 amino acids long. Germline values: CDR1 SGHTA, CDR2 FQGNSA. CDR3 DNA: TGTGCCAGCAGCTTAGCGAGGAACGGTGAAGCTCTCTTT. Protein: CASSLARNGEALF.

This clonotype was picked up many times. This chain connects TRBV6-5 to TRBJ1-1; 9 bases fit TRBD1. Germline V CDR1 and CDR2: MNHEY, SVGAGI. J lost 5 bases, V lost 6 bases, and 7 bases had no gene match. The CDR3 totals 14 residues. CDR3 sequence reads: CASSPRQGGTEAFF. DNA of the CDR3: TGTGCCAGCAGCCCCAGACAGGGGGGAACTGAAGCTTTCTTT.

This clonotype was picked up many times. The CDR3 nucleotides read TGCAGTGCTAGGATAGCGGGAGGGCCGAAAATTGGGACCCAGTACTTC. Translation gives CSARIAGGPKIGTQYF. This chain connects TRBV20-1 to TRBJ2-5; 11 bases align to TRBD2. V lost 3 bases and J lost 7; bases outside the gene matches: 13. Per germline, CDR1 DFQATT and CDR2 SNEGSKA (reference sequence). This CDR3 spans 16 amino acids.

The chain combines TRBV4-3 with TRBJ2-7, with a possible D match to TRBD2 (5 bases). Germline V lookup: CDR1 LGHNA, CDR2 YSLEER. This CDR3 is built from 15 residues. V lost 0 bases and J lost 0, with 9 bases in between. Here the CDR3 DNA reads TGCGCCAGCAGCCAAGAATCTGGGAGCTCCTACGAGCAGTACTTC. It yields the protein CASSQESGSSYEQYF.

There are many counts of this clonotype. The chain has TRBV7-2 and TRBJ2-3, with a weak D call TRBD2 (6 bases). Trimming left V 5 bases short and J 2 bases short, with 11 bases between. The CDR3 runs to 14 residues. Germline CDR1 is SGHTA and CDR2 is FQGNSA. CDR3 protein: CASSPTSTTDTQYF. The CDR3 nucleotides are TGTGCCAGCAGCCCGACTAGTACCACAGATACGCAGTATTTT.

As concerns this clonotype: A much larger clone sits a single nucleotide away, making a read error possible. The chain employs TRBV3-1 and TRBJ2-1; TRBD2 aligns across 13 bases. Germline CDR1 and CDR2: LGHDT and YNNKEL (reference sequence). CDR3 length: 16 residues. The CDR3 sequence: CASSQPGLAGDKEQFF. The CDR3 region has the DNA TGTGCCAGCAGCCAACCCGGACTAGCGGGAGACAAGGAGCAGTTCTTC.

This CDR3 reads CASSSRIETQYF. The CDR3 DNA follows: TGTGCCAGCAGCTCCCGTATAGAGACCCAGTACTTC. The rearrangement links TRBV7-2 to TRBJ2-5; D unclear. CDR3 length: 12 amino acids. In germline, CDR1 is SGHTA, CDR2 FQGNSA. Trimming removed 4 bases from V and 4 bases from J, with 7 bases in between.

The gene calls are TRBV7-2 and TRBJ2-2, with 7 bases lining up with TRBD1. With V trimmed by 1 base and J by 9 bases, 8 bases remained unmatched. The CDR3 is made up of 15 amino acids. Germline V gene sequence: CDR1 SGHTA, CDR2 FQGNSA. The CDR3 loop is CASSLVTGLTWELFF. CDR3 in DNA: TGTGCCAGCAGCTTAGTGACAGGGCTTACCTGGGAGCTGTTTTTT.

This clonotype was counted at least ten times. This chain connects TRBV7-3 to TRBJ2-3, with TRBD2 matching 7 bases. This CDR3 is 16 amino acids long. CDR1 and CDR2 from the germline V gene are SGHTA and FQGTGA. J gave up 1 base and V 5 bases, and 9 bases lay outside the gene matches. CDR3 DNA sequence: TGTGCCAGCAGCCCTCTAGCGGCAGGAGGCACAGATACGCAGTATTTT. This translates into CASSPLAAGGTDTQYF.

This clonotype was recorded many times. The rearrangement links TRBV19 to TRBJ2-3, with 7 bases identical to TRBD1. CDR3 length: 16 residues. The trim removed 5 bases at V and 4 bases at J, leaving 12 bases unmatched. From germline, CDR1 is LNHDA and CDR2 SQIVND (reference sequence). The chain's CDR3 is CASSLAGRQGPDTQYF. CDR3 nucleotides: TGTGCCAGTAGTCTCGCAGGAAGACAGGGTCCAGATACGCAGTATTTT.

At least ten counts were recorded for this clonotype. This chain links TRBV27 with TRBJ2-7, with 11 nucleotides matching TRBD2. V was pared by 2 bases and J by 0 bases, with 12 bases of the junction left unmatched. The V gene's germline CDR1 is MNHEY and CDR2 SMNVEV (reference sequence). CDR3 size: 19 residues. The CDR3, as DNA: TGTGCCAGCAGTTTACGATCCCCTACTAGCGGGAGAAGCTCCTACGAGCAGTACTTC. Its translation: CASSLRSPTSGRSSYEQYF.

This clonotype has a count of ten or more. This chain connects TRBV29-1 to TRBJ2-1; perhaps D is TRBD1 or TRBD2 (6 bases each). V shed 6 bases and J shed 14 bases, with 17 bases lying between them. Germline values: CDR1 SQVTM, CDR2 ANQGSEA. This CDR3 region has 11 residues. The CDR3 region has the DNA TGCAGCGTGGGGGCGGAGGACTATAAGTTCTTC. Protein product: CSVGAEDYKFF.

This clonotype was recorded at least ten times. The J gene is TRBJ1-1, the V gene TRBV12-3 or TRBV12-4; 8 nucleotides line up with TRBD1. V shed 2 bases, J shed 4 bases, and the junction held 12 bases outside the gene matches. This CDR3 is built from 17 residues. The DNA for the CDR3 is TGTGCCAGCAGTTTATTCCCAGGGGGCTGGGGGCGCACTGAAGCTTTCTTT. Protein product: CASSLFPGGWGRTEAFF.